The 12 T cell receptor beta chains reported below all come from one sample, sequenced in a study of technical replicates of blood from a few donors. TCRdb's copy holds only in-frame clones and misses some; the assay was immunoSEQ multiplex PCR. Of roughly 73,000 clones in the sample, around 93% were seen once. Sequences were obtained from T cells isolated from PBMCs. The source of these receptors is a human donor in good health.

The chain has TRBV2 and TRBJ1-5; D gene unclear. The CDR3 extends over 13 amino acids. The germline gives CDR1 SNHLY, CDR2 FYNNEI. V was cut by 6 bases and J by 0 bases, with 6 bases left in between. The CDR3 spells CASRRDSNQPQHF. The CDR3 nucleotides read TGTGCCAGCAGGAGAGATAGCAATCAGCCCCAGCATTTT.

The chain is built from TRBV18 and TRBJ1-1; 7 nucleotides match TRBD1. Germline CDR1 is KGHSH and CDR2 is LQKENI. The V and J ends lost 2 bases and 6 bases, in that order; junction bases with no gene match: 9. This CDR3 comprises 15 residues. CDR3 DNA sequence: TGTGCCAGCTCACCAAATAGTCGGACAGGACCTGAAGCTTTCTTT. Translated, it gives CASSPNSRTGPEAFF.

The chain couples TRBV28 to TRBJ1-3; weak D call: TRBD1 (6 bases). Looked up from germline, CDR1 is MDHEN and CDR2 is SYDVKM. V was cut by 8 bases and J by 4 bases, with 9 bases left in between. CDR3 length: 12 residues. Written as DNA, the CDR3 is TGTGCCAGCCGAGGGGGAGGAAACACCATATATTTT. Translating gives CASRGGGNTIYF.

The CDR3 DNA sequence: TGTGCCAGTACCTCCGTTGGTCAGGCAGATACGCAGTATTTT. Amino acids: CASTSVGQADTQYF. This chain connects TRBV19 to TRBJ2-3; D call uncertain. Trimming removed 7 bases at V and 4 bases at J, with 15 bases between. CDR1 is LNHDA and CDR2 is SQIVND in the germline V gene (reference sequence). The CDR3 loop spans 14 amino acids.

V usage is TRBV7-9 and J usage is TRBJ1-1, with D uncertain. The germline V gene has CDR1 SEHNR and CDR2 FQNEAQ (reference sequence). CDR3 size: 12 residues. V lost 11 bases and J lost 3, with 13 bases in between. CDR3 residues: CASKESDTEAFF. CDR3 sequence (DNA): TGTGCCTCCAAGGAAAGCGACACTGAAGCTTTCTTT.

The chain links TRBV28 to TRBJ2-7; 11 nucleotides agree with TRBD2. V gave up 2 bases and J gave up 4 bases; unmatched junction bases: 13. There are 18 residues in the CDR3. Germline CDR1 MDHEN, CDR2 SYDVKM. CDR3 nucleotide sequence: TGTGCCAGCAGTTTAGGCCCCCTGCTAGCGGGAGGTAGATACGAGCAGTACTTC. Residues: CASSLGPLLAGGRYEQYF.

This clone was counted a single time. The rearrangement joins TRBV10-1 to TRBJ2-2; 7 bases line up with TRBD1. Trimming cost V 1 base and J 5 bases; bases outside gene matches: 4. Germline CDR1 WNHNN, CDR2 SYGVQD (reference sequence). This CDR3 contains 15 residues. The CDR3 nucleotides read TGCGCCAGCAGTGAGTTGACAGGGCAGACCGGGGAGCTGTTTTTT. This sequence encodes CASSELTGQTGELFF.

The chain employs TRBV6-1 and TRBJ1-2, with D possibly matching TRBD1 (6 bases). Trimming stripped 6 bases from V and 6 bases from J, with 17 bases between. From germline, CDR1 is MNHNS and CDR2 SASEGT. The CDR3 contains 14 residues. The CDR3 nucleotides read TGTGCCAGCAGCTACGCCGGGGGGGCCGATGGCTACACCTTC. Its translation: CASSYAGGADGYTF.

The rearrangement links TRBV4-2 to TRBJ1-4, with 9 bases matching TRBD1. Germline V gene sequence: CDR1 LGHNA, CDR2 YNFKEQ. V lost 1 base, J lost 7 bases, and 7 bases stayed unmatched. The CDR3 extends over 16 amino acids. The CDR3 is CASSQVIQGASEKLFF. CDR3 bases: TGTGCCAGCAGCCAAGTTATACAGGGGGCAAGTGAAAAACTGTTTTTT.

The CDR3 sequence: CASSQPGQSGTIYF. The DNA for the CDR3 is TGCGCCAGCAGCCAACCGGGACAGTCGGGCACCATATATTTT. The chain combines TRBV4-1 with TRBJ1-3; 7 bases fit TRBD1. Looked up from germline, CDR1 is MGHRA and CDR2 is YSYEKL. The CDR3 runs 14 residues. J lost 9 bases, V lost 2 bases, and 7 bases had no gene match.

CDR3: CASSQEGGGSFYNEQFF. The CDR3 region has the DNA TGCGCCAGCAGCCAAGAGGGGGGCGGGAGTTTCTACAATGAGCAGTTCTTC. The chain links TRBV4-1 to TRBJ2-1; D is perhaps TRBD2 (7 bases). The CDR3 spans 17 residues. V gave up 0 bases and J gave up 3 bases, with 15 bases separating them. The V gene's germline CDR1 is MGHRA and CDR2 YSYEKL.

The gene calls are TRBV7-8 and TRBJ1-6; unclear D gene. The germline gives CDR1 SGHVS, CDR2 FQNEAQ. This CDR3 spans 15 amino acids. Trimming stripped 1 base from V and 4 bases from J, with 8 bases between. The CDR3 DNA is TGTGCCAGCAGCTTAGGAGTCCTTTATAATTCACCCCTCCACTTT. It translates to CASSLGVLYNSPLHF.